This passage covers 27 T cell receptor beta chains from one sample sequenced in a study of blood T cells in healthy people across ages. For the second PCR, which ran for about 6 to 12 cycles, a sample-barcoded 5' primer and a J-beta primer mix were used. MiXCR, run by TCRdb on the 5' RACE reads, gives a single entry per CDR3 protein. The table includes hundreds of thousands of distinct CDR3 sequences, less than 40% detected once. Source material: blood. Receptors originate from a woman aged 80 or over in good health.

The sample holds many counts of this clonotype. V and J are TRBV6-6 and TRBJ2-1, with 8 bases fitting TRBD1. Germline loops: CDR1 MNHNY, CDR2 SVGAGI (reference sequence). V dropped 5 bases and J dropped 4; count of bases not matched to a gene: 7. There are 15 residues in the CDR3. The CDR3 sequence is CASSTPGTGYNEQFF. DNA of the CDR3: TGTGCCAGCAGTACCCCCGGGACAGGTTACAATGAGCAGTTCTTC.

This clonotype was recorded many times. Here the CDR3 reads CASSLRALAAQETQYF. The DNA of the CDR3 is TGTGCCAGCAGTTTAAGGGCACTAGCGGCACAAGAGACCCAGTACTTC. This chain links TRBV27 with TRBJ2-5, with 8 positions matching TRBD2. Trimming at V came to 2 bases and at J to 2 bases, leaving 7 bases not matched to a gene. Germline-derived CDR1 and CDR2 are MNHEY and SMNVEV (reference sequence). The CDR3 has 16 amino acids.

This clonotype was seen ten or more times. The J gene is TRBJ2-1, the V gene TRBV9; D possibly corresponds to TRBD1 (6 bases). CDR1 and CDR2 from the germline V gene are SGDLS and YYNGEE. This CDR3 contains 17 residues. The V end lost 0 bases, the J end lost 2 bases, and 15 bases lay between the germline ends. Here the CDR3 reads CASSVGPDSVAYNEQFF. For the CDR3, the DNA is TGTGCCAGCAGCGTAGGCCCGGACAGCGTTGCCTACAATGAGCAGTTCTTC.

The chain carries TRBV20-1 and TRBJ2-4, with D perhaps TRBD1 (6 bases). The J call is uncertain, as TRBJ2-5 better fits the DNA end. Germline CDR1 DFQATT, CDR2 SNEGSKA (reference sequence). The length of the CDR3 is 15 residues. This CDR3 is CSARDLRDIMETQYF. The CDR3 DNA sequence: TGCAGTGCTAGAGATTTGAGGGACATAATGGAGACCCAGTACTTC.

There are a few counts of this clonotype. The chain recombines TRBV5-4 with TRBJ2-2; unclear D gene. Trimming pared 0 bases from V and 0 bases from J, leaving 3 bases between. The CDR3 runs 14 residues. Germline V CDR1 and CDR2: SGHNT, YYREEE (reference sequence). In DNA form, the CDR3 reads TGTGCCAGCAGCTTGGAGACGAACACCGGGGAGCTGTTTTTT. It translates to CASSLETNTGELFF. The variable domain in full, with the rest retrieved from reference TRBV5-4 and TRBJ2-2, is ETGVTQSPTHLIKTRGQQVTLRCSSQSGHNTVSWYQQALGQGPQFIFQYYREEENGRGNFPPRFSGLQFPNYSSELNVNALELDDSALYLCASSLETNTGELFFGEGSRLTVL.

The rearrangement uses TRBV20-1 and TRBJ2-1; 7 bases match TRBD1. Germline CDR1 reads DFQATT; CDR2 reads SNEGSKA (reference sequence). The V and J ends lost 2 bases and 2 bases, in that order; junction bases with no gene match: 6. CDR3 length: 15 amino acids. CDR3 sequence: CSARTDRAAYNEQFF. CDR3 bases: TGCAGTGCTAGAACCGACAGGGCGGCCTACAATGAGCAGTTCTTC.

The sample holds many counts of this clonotype. The J gene is TRBJ1-1, the V gene TRBV15, with D possibly matching TRBD1 (5 bases). Germline values: CDR1 LNHNV, CDR2 YYDKDF (reference sequence). V was cut by 0 bases and J by 5 bases, with 7 bases left in between. The CDR3 runs 13 residues. CDR3 residues: CATSRDRGTEAFF. The CDR3 bases are TGTGCCACCAGCAGAGATAGGGGAACTGAAGCTTTCTTT.

This clonotype appeared a few times. CDR3 amino acids: CSVGRDRDSEQFF. The CDR3, as DNA: TGCAGCGTTGGCCGGGACAGGGACAGTGAGCAGTTCTTC. V is TRBV29-1 and J is TRBJ2-1, with 9 bases that match TRBD1. V was pared by 4 bases and J by 9 bases, with 7 bases of the junction left unmatched. The CDR3 spans 13 residues. Looked up from germline, CDR1 is SQVTM and CDR2 is ANQGSEA.

CDR3 sequence: CASSIGLETTTDTQYF. The CDR3 DNA sequence: TGCGCCAGCAGCATTGGACTGGAAACCACCACAGATACGCAGTATTTT. The gene calls are TRBV5-1 and TRBJ2-3, with TRBD2 as a possible D gene (5 bases). Germline V CDR1 and CDR2: SGHRS, YFSETQ. This CDR3 contains 16 residues. V was clipped by 4 bases and J by 2 bases, with 17 bases between them. Based on the CDR3 plus reference TRBV5-1 and TRBJ2-3, the full variable domain is KAGVTQTPRYLIKTRGQQVTLSCSPISGHRSVSWYQQTPGQGLQFLFEYFSETQRNKGNFPGRFSGRQFSNSRSEMNVSTLELGDSALYLCASSIGLETTTDTQYFGPGTRLTVL.

In regard to this clonotype: Since a much larger clone is just one base distant, this may be a read error. The chain joins TRBV29-1 to TRBJ1-5, with 9 bases that match TRBD1. CDR1 is SQVTM and CDR2 is ANQGSEA in the germline V gene. This CDR3 spans 12 amino acids. CDR3 sequence (DNA): TGCAGGGTTTGGACAGGGGAGCAGCCCCAGCATTTT. Its translation is CRVWTGEQPQHF.

V gene TRBV10-3 combines with J gene TRBJ2-1; 9 nucleotides agree with TRBD2. The germline V gene has CDR1 ENHRY and CDR2 SYGVKD. The CDR3 runs to 15 residues. The ends lost 0 bases at V and 7 bases at J; junction bases unmatched: 4. CDR3 DNA sequence: TGTGCCATCAGTGAGTCGACTGGACTAGCGAATGAGCAGTTCTTC. Protein product: CAISESTGLANEQFF.

This clonotype was seen repeatedly, ten times or more. The V gene is TRBV7-3, the J gene TRBJ2-1, with 8 bases fitting TRBD1. The V segment lost 5 bases and the J segment 9 bases; nucleotides outside the gene matches: 15. The length of the CDR3 is 16 residues. Germline V lookup: CDR1 SGHTA, CDR2 FQGTGA. The CDR3 loop reads CASSLQGVSSLSEQFF. The CDR3 DNA sequence: TGTGCCAGCAGCCTACAGGGGGTCTCCTCCTTGAGTGAGCAGTTCTTC.

This clonotype was observed a handful of times. The chain combines TRBV10-3 with TRBJ2-7; 13 bases align to TRBD2. The CDR3 has 19 residues. After removal of 2 bases from V and 3 bases from J, the junction contained 13 bases not matched to a gene. The germline V gene has CDR1 ENHRY and CDR2 SYGVKD. CDR3 residues: CAISEPTLTSGGFLYEQYF. CDR3 DNA sequence: TGTGCCATCAGTGAGCCGACGTTGACTAGCGGGGGGTTCCTCTACGAGCAGTACTTC.

This rearrangement joins TRBV29-1 to TRBJ2-7; 9 positions match TRBD1. The J call may be mistaken, given a closer DNA end match to TRBJ2-5. CDR3 length: 14 amino acids. The germline V gene encodes CDR1 SQVTM and CDR2 ANQGSEA. CDR3 loop: CSARRGTGKETQYF. CDR3 nucleotide sequence: TGCAGCGCCAGAAGGGGGACAGGGAAGGAGACCCAGTACTTC.

This clonotype was observed at least ten times. The chain uses TRBV6-5 and TRBJ2-1, with 8 bases matching TRBD2. Unmatched junction bases numbered 12, after V lost 5 bases and J lost 9 bases. The germline V gene has CDR1 MNHEY and CDR2 SVGAGI. CDR3 size: 15 residues. The CDR3, as DNA: TGTGCCAGCAGTGGGGCTGGCGGGGGGACGGGTGAGCAGTTCTTC. This translates into CASSGAGGGTGEQFF.

The chain couples TRBV6-1 to TRBJ1-5, with a tentative D call TRBD1 (6 bases). The CDR3 covers 15 residues. Germline CDR1 is MNHNS and CDR2 is SASEGT. The V end lost 3 bases, the J end lost 7 bases, and 16 bases lay between the germline ends. CDR3 region: CASSDAVGGRQPQHF. In nucleotides, the CDR3 is TGTGCCAGCAGTGACGCGGTCGGGGGCAGACAGCCCCAGCATTTT.

This chain links TRBV29-1 with TRBJ2-3; D is undetermined. The CDR3 covers 11 residues. The ends were cut back, 3 bases at V and 6 bases at J, with 7 bases in the middle. Germline lookup yields CDR1 SQVTM and CDR2 ANQGSEA. As DNA, the CDR3 is TGCAGCGTTGAGAGTTGGGATACGCAGTATTTT. Protein product: CSVESWDTQYF.

With respect to this clonotype: A read error may account for a junction end that differs from germline. The V and J genes are TRBV7-2 and TRBJ2-1; perhaps TRBD2 as D (6 bases). The CDR3 covers 18 residues. Germline V CDR1 and CDR2: SGHTA, FQGNSA. The CDR3 loop reads CASSSGGGTLSSHNEQFF. CDR3 DNA sequence: TGTGCCAGCAGCTCAGGAGGAGGGACCTTGAGCTCCCACAATGAGCAGTTCTTC.

With regard to this clonotype: A much larger clone differs by one base, so this may be a read error. The rearrangement uses TRBV30 and TRBJ2-5, with 12 bases lining up with TRBD2. The CDR3 consists of 15 residues. Germline CDR1 GTSNPN, CDR2 SVGIG (reference sequence). Germline trimming cut 0 bases from V and 8 bases from J; bases unmatched to any gene: 7. The CDR3 loop reads CAWSVLPSGGDTQYF. As DNA, the CDR3 is TGTGCCTGGAGTGTACTACCTAGCGGGGGGGATACCCAGTACTTC.

There are many counts of this clonotype. The genes are TRBV15 and TRBJ2-1, with D perhaps being TRBD1 or TRBD2 (5 bases each). Trimming shortened V by 1 base and J by 4 bases, and 14 bases separated the two germline ends. Germline-derived CDR1 and CDR2 are LNHNV and YYDKDF (reference sequence). The CDR3 covers 16 residues. CDR3 DNA sequence: TGTGCCACCAGCAGAGCACGGGACGGGATTTACAATGAGCAGTTCTTC. Encoded protein: CATSRARDGIYNEQFF.

This chain joins TRBV6-6 and TRBJ1-1; TRBD1 aligns across 7 bases. The CDR3 is made up of 15 amino acids. CDR1 is MNHNY and CDR2 is SVGAGI in the germline V gene (reference sequence). V was pared by 2 bases and J by 7 bases, with 10 bases of the junction left unmatched. CDR3 bases: TGTGCCAGCAGTTACCTTACAGGGGCGACTAGTGAAGCTTTCTTT. It specifies CASSYLTGATSEAFF.

This clonotype was detected ten times or more. The chain is built from TRBV7-9 and TRBJ2-7; no clear D. Deletions cut 1 base from V and 2 bases from J, with 9 bases between. The CDR3 contains 14 residues. The germline gives CDR1 SEHNR, CDR2 FQNEAQ (reference sequence). CDR3 region: CASSLGSNPYEQYF. Here the CDR3 DNA reads TGTGCCAGCAGCTTAGGGTCAAACCCCTACGAGCAGTACTTC.

With regard to this clonotype: This clone may be a read error of a much larger clone one base away. The chain combines TRBV12-3 or TRBV12-4 with TRBJ2-3, with 12 bases aligning to TRBD2. CDR3 length: 16 amino acids. The CDR3 region has the DNA TGTGCCAGCAGTCAGCGGACTAGCGGGACCACAGATGCGCAGTATTTT. Translated, it gives CASSQRTSGTTDAQYF.

As concerns this clonotype: This clone may be a read error of a much larger clone one base away. The chain links TRBV6-1 to TRBJ2-7, with 8 positions matching TRBD1. The trim removed 7 bases at V and 2 bases at J, leaving 10 bases unmatched. The CDR3 sequence is 15 residues long. Germline loops: CDR1 MNHNS, CDR2 SASEGT. The DNA of the CDR3 is TGTGCCAGCATCCAGGGGACAGGCCTAACCTACGAGCAGTACTTC. Residues: CASIQGTGLTYEQYF.

The J gene is TRBJ2-1, the V gene TRBV20-1, with 10 nucleotides matching TRBD2. The germline V gene has CDR1 DFQATT and CDR2 SNEGSKA (reference sequence). Germline trimming cut 2 bases from V and 1 base from J; bases unmatched to any gene: 5. The CDR3 extends over 16 amino acids. The CDR3 loop is CSARRSSGGSYNEQFF. DNA of the CDR3: TGCAGTGCTAGAAGGTCTAGCGGGGGATCCTACAATGAGCAGTTCTTC.

Regarding this clonotype: A much larger clone lies a single base off, so this may be a read error. The rearrangement joins TRBV15 to TRBJ1-5; D uncertain. Germline CDR1 is LNHNV and CDR2 is YYDKDF (reference sequence). CDR3 length: 15 residues. CDR3 protein: CATSIGGGSIQPQHF. The CDR3 nucleotides read TGTGCCACCAGCATAGGAGGTGGCAGCATTCAGCCCCAGCATTTT.

This clonotype was recorded many times. The rearrangement links TRBV7-3 to TRBJ1-4; D uncertain. CDR3 length: 12 residues. The germline V gene encodes CDR1 SGHTA and CDR2 FQGTGA. Trimming pared 5 bases from V and 14 bases from J, leaving 15 bases between. The CDR3 loop reads CASSLVMKGLFF. CDR3 DNA sequence: TGTGCCAGCAGCCTCGTCATGAAAGGTCTGTTTTTT.